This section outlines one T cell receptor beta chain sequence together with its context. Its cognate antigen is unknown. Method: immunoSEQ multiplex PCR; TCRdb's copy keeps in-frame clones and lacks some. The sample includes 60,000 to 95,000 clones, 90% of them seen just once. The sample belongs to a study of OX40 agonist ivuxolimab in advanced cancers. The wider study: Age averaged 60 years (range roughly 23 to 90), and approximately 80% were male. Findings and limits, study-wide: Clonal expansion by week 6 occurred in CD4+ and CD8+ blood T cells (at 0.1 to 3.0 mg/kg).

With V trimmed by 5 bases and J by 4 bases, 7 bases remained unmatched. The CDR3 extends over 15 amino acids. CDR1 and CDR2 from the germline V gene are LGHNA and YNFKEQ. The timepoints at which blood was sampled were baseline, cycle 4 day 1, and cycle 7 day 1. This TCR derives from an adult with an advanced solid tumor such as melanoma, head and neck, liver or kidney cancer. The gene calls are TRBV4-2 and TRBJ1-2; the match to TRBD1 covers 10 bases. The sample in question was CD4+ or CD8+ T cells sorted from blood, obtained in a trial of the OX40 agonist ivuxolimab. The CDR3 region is CASSRGQGGVYGYTF. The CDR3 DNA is TGTGCCAGCAGCAGAGGACAGGGGGGGGTCTATGGCTACACCTTC.